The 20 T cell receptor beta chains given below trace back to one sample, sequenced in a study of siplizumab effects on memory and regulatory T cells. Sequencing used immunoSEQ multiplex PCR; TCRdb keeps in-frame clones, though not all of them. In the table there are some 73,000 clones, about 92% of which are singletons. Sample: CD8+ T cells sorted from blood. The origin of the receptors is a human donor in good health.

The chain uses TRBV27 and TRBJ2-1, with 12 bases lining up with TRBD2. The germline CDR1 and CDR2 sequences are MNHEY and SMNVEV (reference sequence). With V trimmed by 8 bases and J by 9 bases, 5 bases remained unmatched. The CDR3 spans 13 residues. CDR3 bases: TGTGCCAGCTGGCTAGCGGGGGGGATTGAGCAGTTCTTC. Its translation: CASWLAGGIEQFF.

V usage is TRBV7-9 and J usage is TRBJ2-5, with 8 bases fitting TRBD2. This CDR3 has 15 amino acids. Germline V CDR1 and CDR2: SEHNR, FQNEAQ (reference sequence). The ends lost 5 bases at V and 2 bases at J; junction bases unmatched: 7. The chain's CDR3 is CASSVAGGSQETQYF. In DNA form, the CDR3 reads TGTGCCAGCAGCGTTGCGGGAGGTTCTCAAGAGACCCAGTACTTC.

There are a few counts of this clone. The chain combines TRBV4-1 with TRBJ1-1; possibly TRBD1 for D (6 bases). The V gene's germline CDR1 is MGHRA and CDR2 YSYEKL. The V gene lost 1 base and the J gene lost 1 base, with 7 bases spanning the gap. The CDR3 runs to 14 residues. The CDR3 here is CASSQGTANTEAFF. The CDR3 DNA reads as TGCGCCAGCAGCCAAGGGACAGCGAACACTGAAGCTTTCTTT.

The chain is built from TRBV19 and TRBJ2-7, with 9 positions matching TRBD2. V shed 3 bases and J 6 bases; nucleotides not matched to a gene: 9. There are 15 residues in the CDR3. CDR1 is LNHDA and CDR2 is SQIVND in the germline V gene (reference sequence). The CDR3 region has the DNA TGTGCCAGTAGTATCATTGGCGGGGGGGCCTCCGAGCAGTACTTC. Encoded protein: CASSIIGGGASEQYF.

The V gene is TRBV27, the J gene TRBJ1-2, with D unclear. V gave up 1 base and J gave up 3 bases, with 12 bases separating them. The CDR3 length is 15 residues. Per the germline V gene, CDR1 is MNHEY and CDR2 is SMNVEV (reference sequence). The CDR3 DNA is TGTGCCAGCAGTTTATATCAGAAAGCCGACTATGGCTACACCTTC. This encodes CASSLYQKADYGYTF.

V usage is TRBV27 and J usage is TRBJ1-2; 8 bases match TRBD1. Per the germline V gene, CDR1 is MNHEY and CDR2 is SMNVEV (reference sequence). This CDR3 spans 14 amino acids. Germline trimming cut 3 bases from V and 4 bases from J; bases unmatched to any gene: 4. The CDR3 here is CASSLTGEGYGYTF. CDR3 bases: TGTGCCAGCAGTTTGACAGGGGAGGGCTATGGCTACACCTTC.

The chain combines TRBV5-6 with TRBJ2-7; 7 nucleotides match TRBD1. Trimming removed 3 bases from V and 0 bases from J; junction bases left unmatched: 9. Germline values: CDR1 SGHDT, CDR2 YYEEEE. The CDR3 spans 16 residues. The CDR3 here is CASSSPTGPSSYEQYF. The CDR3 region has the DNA TGTGCCAGCAGCTCGCCGACAGGGCCGAGCTCCTACGAGCAGTACTTC.

This CDR3 reads CASRRKGTTYEQYF. The CDR3 DNA sequence: TGTGCCAGTCGGCGTAAGGGAACTACCTACGAGCAGTACTTC. The V and J genes are TRBV19 and TRBJ2-7; D uncertain. Trimming removed 8 bases from V and 2 bases from J, with 16 bases in between. This CDR3 comprises 14 residues. Germline V CDR1 and CDR2: LNHDA, SQIVND (reference sequence).

The CDR3 loop reads CASNPSWHNEQFF. The CDR3 nucleotides are TGTGCCAGCAATCCCTCCTGGCACAATGAGCAGTTCTTC. V gene TRBV6-5 combines with J gene TRBJ2-1; D unclear. This CDR3 spans 13 amino acids. Trimming took off 7 bases at V and 5 bases at J, with 12 bases between the two ends. The germline gives CDR1 MNHEY, CDR2 SVGAGI.

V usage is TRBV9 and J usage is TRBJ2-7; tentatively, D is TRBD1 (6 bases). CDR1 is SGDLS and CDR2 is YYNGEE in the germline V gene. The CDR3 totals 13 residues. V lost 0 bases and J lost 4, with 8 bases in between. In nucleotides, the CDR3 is TGTGCCAGCAGCGTAGGGGACACATACGAGCAGTACTTC. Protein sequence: CASSVGDTYEQYF.

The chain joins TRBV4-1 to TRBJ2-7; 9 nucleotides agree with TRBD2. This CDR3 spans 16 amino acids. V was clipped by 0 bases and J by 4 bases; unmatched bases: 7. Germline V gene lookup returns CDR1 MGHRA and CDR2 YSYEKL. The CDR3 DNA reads TGCGCCAGCAGCCAAGATCCCGGTAGCGGGGGATACGAGCAGTACTTC. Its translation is CASSQDPGSGGYEQYF.

CDR3 in amino acids: CASSLLGETQYF. Written as DNA, the CDR3 is TGTGCCAGCAGCCTCCTCGGGGAGACCCAGTACTTC. The chain joins TRBV7-9 to TRBJ2-5; D uncertain. This CDR3 spans 12 amino acids. Germline CDR1 SEHNR, CDR2 FQNEAQ (reference sequence). V shed 5 bases and J shed 5 bases, with 9 bases lying between them.

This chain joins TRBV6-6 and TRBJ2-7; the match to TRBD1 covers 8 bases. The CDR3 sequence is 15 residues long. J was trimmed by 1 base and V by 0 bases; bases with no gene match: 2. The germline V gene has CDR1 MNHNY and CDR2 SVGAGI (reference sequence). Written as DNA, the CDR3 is TGTGCCAGCAGTTACTCAGGACAGGGATCCTACGAGCAGTACTTC. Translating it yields CASSYSGQGSYEQYF.

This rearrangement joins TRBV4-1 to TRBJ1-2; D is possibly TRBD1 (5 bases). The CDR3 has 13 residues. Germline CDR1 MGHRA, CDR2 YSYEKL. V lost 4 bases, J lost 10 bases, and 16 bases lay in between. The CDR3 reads CASSRGVTESYTF. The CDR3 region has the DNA TGCGCCAGCAGCCGGGGGGTTACAGAATCCTACACCTTC.

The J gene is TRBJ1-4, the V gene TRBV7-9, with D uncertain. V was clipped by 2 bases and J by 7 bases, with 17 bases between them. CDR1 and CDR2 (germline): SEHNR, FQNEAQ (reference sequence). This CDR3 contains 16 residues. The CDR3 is CASSLTPALRLEKLFF. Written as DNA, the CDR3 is TGTGCCAGCAGCTTAACCCCGGCATTGAGACTTGAAAAACTGTTTTTT.

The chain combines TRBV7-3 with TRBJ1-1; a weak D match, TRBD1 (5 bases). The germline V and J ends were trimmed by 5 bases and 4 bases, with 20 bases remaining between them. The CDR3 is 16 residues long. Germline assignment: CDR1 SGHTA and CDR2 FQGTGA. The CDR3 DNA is TGTGCCAGCAGCCCTACACGACAGTGGGAAGGCACTGAAGCTTTCTTT. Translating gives CASSPTRQWEGTEAFF.

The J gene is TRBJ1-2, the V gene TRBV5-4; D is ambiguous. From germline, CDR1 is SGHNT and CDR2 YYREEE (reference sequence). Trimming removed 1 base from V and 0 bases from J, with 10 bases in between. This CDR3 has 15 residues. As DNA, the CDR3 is TGTGCCAGCAGCTTGTTACCCTTAGCTAACTATGGCTACACCTTC. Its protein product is CASSLLPLANYGYTF.

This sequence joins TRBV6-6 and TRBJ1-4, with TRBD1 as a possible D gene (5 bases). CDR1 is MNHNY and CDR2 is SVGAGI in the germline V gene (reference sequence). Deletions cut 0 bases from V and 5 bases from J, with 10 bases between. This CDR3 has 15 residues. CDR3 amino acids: CASSYSGAPNEKLFF. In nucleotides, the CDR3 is TGTGCCAGCAGTTACTCTGGGGCCCCCAATGAAAAACTGTTTTTT.

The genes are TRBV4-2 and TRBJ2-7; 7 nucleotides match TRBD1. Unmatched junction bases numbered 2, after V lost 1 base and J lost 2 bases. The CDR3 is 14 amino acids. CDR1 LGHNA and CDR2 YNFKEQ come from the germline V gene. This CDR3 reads CASSQGDSAYEQYF. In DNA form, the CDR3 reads TGTGCCAGCAGCCAAGGGGACAGTGCCTACGAGCAGTACTTC.

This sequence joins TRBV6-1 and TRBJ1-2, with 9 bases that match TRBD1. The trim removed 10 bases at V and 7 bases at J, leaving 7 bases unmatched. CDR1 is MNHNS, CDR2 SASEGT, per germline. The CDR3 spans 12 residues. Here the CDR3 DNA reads TGTGCCACCGAGGGACAGGGTGGTGGCTACACCTTC. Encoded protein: CATEGQGGGYTF.